This T cell receptor beta chain was sequenced in a study of beta chain features in type 1 diabetes. Germline CDR1 and CDR2: SGHAT and FQNNGV. The CDR3 extends over 11 amino acids. V gave up 8 bases and J gave up 7 bases, with 12 bases separating them. cDNA synthesis used the whole RNA isolate, giving expressed TCRB sequences. TCRdb's table, derived via immunoSEQ multiplex PCR, lists solely in-frame clones and lacks some. The sample contains some 360,000 clones, about 19% of which appear only once. This clone was counted between two and nine times. Input material: naive CD4+ T cells from blood. The receptor was isolated from a woman aged 18-29 years in good health. The V and J genes are TRBV11-2 and TRBJ2-7, with D unclear. CDR3 in DNA: TGTGCCAGCGCTCGCTACGAGGAGCAGTACTTC. Translation: CASARYEEQYF.